Detailed here is one TCR beta chain. Its matching antigen is unknown. This specimen belongs to a study of T cells in Graves' hyperthyroidism and ophthalmopathy. Study details: Once the initial diagnosis was made, peripheral blood was obtained before any treatment. Study results and caveats: Among clonotypes expanded in thyroid above 0.001, most were also found in blood.

RNA transcripts yielded amplified TCR beta CDR3 regions. First-round RT-PCR targeting the TCR CDR3 was performed with the HTBI primer set. A single record per CDR3 protein comes from TCRdb applying MiXCR to the multiplex PCR reads. The sample records under 750,000 distinct CDR3 sequences, about 19% being singletons. Trimming shortened V by 2 bases and J by 7 bases, and 6 bases separated the two germline ends. The germline CDR1 and CDR2 sequences are SNHLY and FYNNEI. This CDR3 has 12 residues. Orbital computed tomography and thyroid ultrasound, together with serum TRAb and thyroxine and clinical symptoms, were used for diagnoses. It was at first hyperthyroidism diagnosis, before any ophthalmopathy symptoms, that the blood sample was taken.

The sequencing input was blood. This rearrangement joins TRBV2 to TRBJ2-4; D call uncertain. The TCR comes from a woman aged 45-59 years with Graves' hyperthyroidism that later progressed to Graves' ophthalmopathy. For the CDR3, the DNA is TGTGCCAGCAGTGAAACCAGGAACATTCAGTACTTC. Translation gives CASSETRNIQYF.